This T cell receptor (beta chain) was found in a study of T cell changes during pregnancy in multiple sclerosis. Profiling relied on immunoSEQ multiplex PCR, and the TCRdb table lists in-frame clones only, not all of them. The sample contains fewer than 80,000 clones, nearly 95% of which appear only once. The receptor comes from a female donor with multiple sclerosis, enrolled in a pregnancy study. Sequenced here: CD4+ T cells from peripheral blood mononuclear cells, sampled after pregnancy.

CDR3 bases: TGTGCCAGCAGTTGGCAGGGCTTTAACACTGAAGCTTTCTTT. This gives the protein CASSWQGFNTEAFF. The gene calls are TRBV27 and TRBJ1-1; D is possibly TRBD1 (5 bases). The CDR3 has 14 amino acids. The V gene lost 4 bases and the J gene lost 2 bases, with 11 bases spanning the gap. The germline CDR1 and CDR2 sequences are MNHEY and SMNVEV (reference sequence).